This is a list of T cell receptor beta chains from one sample in a study of T cell clonotyping in hematopoietic cell transplantation. TCRdb's table, derived via immunoSEQ multiplex PCR, lists solely in-frame clones and lacks some. The data hold 9,000 to 13,000 clones, with roughly 89% observed a single time. Sequenced material: PBMCs, taken 180 days after allogeneic stem cell transplant. The receptors originated from a male patient aged 55-69 years who had an allogeneic stem cell transplant from an unrelated donor, so the T cells may come from the graft donor. Some clones in this sample may be carry-over from other donors' samples. Each CDR3 is given with its conserved first and last residue.

cdr3_aa	v_call	j_call
CASSRDRGLETQYF	TRBV7-9	TRBJ2-5
CASSSERGGQETQYF	TRBV5-6	TRBJ2-5
CASSVLPGQARSGELFF	TRBV19	TRBJ2-2
CASSPQGTYNEQFF	TRBV7-3	TRBJ2-1
CASAPWGPTEAFF	TRBV5-4	TRBJ1-1
CSVEEVREYGYTF	TRBV29-1	TRBJ1-2
CASSRNRVEAETQYF	TRBV7-6	TRBJ2-5
CASSLVAAESRETQYF	TRBV5-1	TRBJ2-5
CASSASGGGTYEQYF	TRBV4-3	TRBJ2-7
CASSQEGRVVDEQYF	TRBV4-3	TRBJ2-7
CASRKGTFTEAFF	TRBV6-5	TRBJ1-1
CASRDGPLAKNIQYF	TRBV2	TRBJ2-4
CASSYRTLENSGYTF	TRBV6-5	TRBJ1-2
CASSLSVQTNTNYGYTF	TRBV27	TRBJ1-2
CASSWRLAGYTDTQYF	TRBV5-6	TRBJ2-3
CASSIQTGADTGELFF	TRBV9	TRBJ2-2
CASSRPSGYEQYF	TRBV4-1	TRBJ2-7
CASSYMAGGPEYF	TRBV6-5	TRBJ2-7
CASSYSDTGELFF	TRBV9	TRBJ2-2
CASSSGERLNTEAFF	TRBV5-1	TRBJ1-1
CASSVGFYPGGTGELFF	TRBV9	TRBJ2-2
CASSLGGDSYEQYF	TRBV5-6	TRBJ2-7
CASSSYGPAGNEQFF	TRBV11-2	TRBJ2-1
CASSLGHNTDTQYF	TRBV5-1	TRBJ2-3
CASSIGTGTGMETQYF	TRBV19	TRBJ2-5
CASSPGRGPGDTEAFF	TRBV5-4	TRBJ1-1
CASSLSFFDGNTIYF	TRBV6-5	TRBJ1-3
CASSTRRMNTEAFF	TRBV5-1	TRBJ1-1
CASSLTGGYEQYF	TRBV9	TRBJ2-7
CASSGTGDQPQHF	TRBV2	TRBJ1-5
CASSVVGGADTGELFF	TRBV9	TRBJ2-2
CAISESPGNTEAFF	TRBV10-3	TRBJ1-1
CASVVRVNYGYTF	TRBV6-6	TRBJ1-2
CASSTGLAGISHEQYF	TRBV5-4	TRBJ2-7
CASSVVGLGTGELFF	TRBV9	TRBJ2-2
CASSLNGGEQYF	TRBV5-6	TRBJ2-7
CASSGLAGYEQYF	TRBV6-5	TRBJ2-7
CASSNLREGTGELFF	TRBV6-1	TRBJ2-2
CASTAGQRYGYTF	TRBV19	TRBJ1-2
CASSHPVGTEAFF	TRBV4-3	TRBJ1-1
CASTQQFTDTQYF	TRBV6-6	TRBJ2-3
CASSPGTTNEKLFF	TRBV19	TRBJ1-4
CASSLSERAQHF	TRBV6-6	TRBJ1-5
CASSPRQGVEISGANVLTF	TRBV18	TRBJ2-6
CASSLRLGTRGDNSPLHF	TRBV5-1	TRBJ1-6
CASSLAGQGNTYGYTF	TRBV5-1	TRBJ1-2
CASSEPGQFYGYTF	TRBV25-1	TRBJ1-2
CASSLVTSGREDTEAFF	TRBV5-1	TRBJ1-1
CASSSPGTGYEQYF	TRBV6-6	TRBJ2-7
CASSSLGQPYEQYF	TRBV7-2	TRBJ2-7
CASSSERGGQETQYF	TRBV7-3	TRBJ2-5
CASSLRQGITSGNTIYF	TRBV7-2	TRBJ1-3
CASSIGLGETQYF	TRBV11-2	TRBJ2-5
CASSNVTGMKYGYTF	TRBV5-1	TRBJ1-2
CASSLARQTYEQYF	TRBV7-2	TRBJ2-7
CASSDRGRMNTEAFF	TRBV2	TRBJ1-1
CASSQDWRSDGYTF	TRBV4-3	TRBJ1-2
CASSPPSYEQYF	TRBV7-9	TRBJ2-7